The T cell receptor beta chain described here comes from a study of CD8 T cells in Susac syndrome. V shed 6 bases and J 2 bases; nucleotides not matched to a gene: 13. Germline CDR1 LNHDA, CDR2 SQIVND (reference sequence). There are 17 residues in the CDR3. It was with random hexamers that about 0.45 to 1 ug RNA was reverse transcribed. A multiplex approach, immunoSEQ multiplex PCR, amplified TCR beta CDR3 across 54 Vbeta and 13 Jbeta. TCRdb reprocessed the immunoSEQ multiplex PCR reads via MiXCR and lists one record per CDR3 protein. Altogether 20,000 or so distinct CDR3 sequences are present, 85% to 95% being singletons, with the ten largest covering less than 0.3%. Sequencing targeted TCR beta in T cells from blood (CD8+ and CD4+). TEMRA cells were FACS-enriched and CD8+ and CD4+ T cells negatively isolated.

The chain combines TRBV19 with TRBJ2-3; 8 nucleotides agree with TRBD2. Sequencing was performed on CD8+ T cells from PBMCs. The receptor comes from a human donor in good health. Written as DNA, the CDR3 is TGTGCCAGTAGCCCTGGGACGGGAGGGGCCCCCACAGATACGCAGTATTTT. Translated: CASSPGTGGAPTDTQYF.